Shown below are 5 T cell receptor beta chains from a single sample sequenced in a study of cytomegalovirus exposure and HLA in healthy donors. PCR employed 60 Vbeta and 13 Jbeta primers. Libraries were prepared by immunoSEQ multiplex PCR; TCRdb keeps only in-frame clonotypes and omits some of them. This sample has 80,000 to 95,000 clones; about 63% occur once, and the top ten carry about 6.7%. Source material: PBMCs. The receptors come from a woman aged 30 to 39 in good health and CMV-seronegative.

The J gene is TRBJ2-5, the V gene TRBV12-5; unclear D gene. Judging by the DNA end, TRBJ2-7 fits better; the J call may be wrong. In germline, CDR1 is LGHNT, CDR2 FRNRAP. This CDR3 contains 11 residues. This CDR3 is CASGLVYEQYF. CDR3 nucleotide sequence: TGTGCTAGTGGTTTGGTTTACGAGCAGTACTTC.

The CDR3 loop is CASSHRDTNEKLFF. The CDR3 bases are TGTGCCAGCAGCCACAGGGACACTAATGAAAAACTGTTTTTT. The rearrangement uses TRBV6-5 and TRBJ1-4, with TRBD1 as a possible D gene (6 bases). The CDR3 has 14 amino acids. CDR1 is MNHEY, CDR2 SVGAGI, per germline. Deletions cut 6 bases from V and 2 bases from J, with 10 bases between.

This clone was observed a few times. Here the CDR3 reads CAIRGSTDTQYF. The CDR3 DNA is TGTGCCATCCGGGGGTCTACAGATACGCAGTATTTT. The V and J genes are TRBV10-3 and TRBJ2-3, with a weak D call TRBD2 (6 bases). V lost 8 bases and J lost 3, with 9 bases in between. The germline gives CDR1 ENHRY, CDR2 SYGVKD. The CDR3 totals 12 residues.

CDR3 amino acids: CASSLKSGALLHEQYF. The CDR3 nucleotides read TGTGCCAGCAGCTTGAAGTCAGGGGCTCTCCTCCACGAGCAGTACTTC. V and J are TRBV5-4 and TRBJ2-7; possibly TRBD1 for D (6 bases). V was trimmed by 1 base and J by 5 bases, leaving 19 bases between them. The CDR3 is 16 residues long. Germline CDR1 is SGHNT and CDR2 is YYREEE (reference sequence). The variable domain in full, with the rest retrieved from reference TRBV5-4 and TRBJ2-7, is ETGVTQSPTHLIKTRGQQVTLRCSSQSGHNTVSWYQQALGQGPQFIFQYYREEENGRGNFPPRFSGLQFPNYSSELNVNALELDDSALYLCASSLKSGALLHEQYFGPGTRLTVT.

The rearrangement uses TRBV10-3 and TRBJ1-3; D unresolved. Germline V gene sequence: CDR1 ENHRY, CDR2 SYGVKD. V lost 2 bases and J 4 bases, leaving 6 bases between the germline ends. The CDR3 consists of 13 residues. The CDR3 nucleotides read TGTGCCATCAGTGAGGGTCAGGGAAACACCATATATTTT. It translates to CAISEGQGNTIYF.